One and the same sample provided the 3 T cell receptor beta chains below, sequenced in a study of Graves' ophthalmopathy and Graves' hyperthyroidism. Amplification from RNA transcripts yielded the TCR beta CDR3 regions. First-round RT-PCR employed HTBI primers, with a second-round multiplex PCR after it. In TCRdb, the multiplex PCR reads were re-called with MiXCR into one record per CDR3 protein. This sample has roughly 39,000 distinct CDR3 sequences, with approximately 50% found just once. Material for sequencing was peripheral blood. These receptors were collected from an adult woman with stable Graves' hyperthyroidism.

The chain uses TRBV7-3 and TRBJ2-5; TRBD1 matches 7 bases. V lost 1 base to trimming and J lost 5 bases; unmatched junction nucleotides: 7. The germline gives CDR1 SGHTA, CDR2 FQGTGA. The CDR3 is made up of 15 amino acids. CDR3 amino acids: CASSLRAGGSETQYF. Here the CDR3 DNA reads TGTGCCAGCAGCTTAAGGGCAGGGGGTAGCGAGACCCAGTACTTC.

The sample holds many counts of this clonotype. The chain links TRBV30 to TRBJ1-5; D is ambiguous. The V and J ends lost 0 bases and 6 bases respectively, with 15 bases between them. CDR1 is GTSNPN, CDR2 SVGIG, per germline (reference sequence). The CDR3 sequence is 15 residues long. The CDR3 DNA is TGTGCCTGGAGTGTACGTATGGGATCCGGTCAGCCCCAGCATTTT. Translation: CAWSVRMGSGQPQHF.

This clonotype was picked up many times. This chain links TRBV10-3 with TRBJ2-5, with 10 positions matching TRBD1. J lost 4 bases, V lost 6 bases, and 5 bases had no gene match. This CDR3 has 14 amino acids. Looked up from germline, CDR1 is ENHRY and CDR2 is SYGVKD. CDR3 amino acids: CAIRDRGDLETQYF. As DNA, the CDR3 is TGTGCCATCAGGGACAGGGGGGACCTAGAGACCCAGTACTTC.